This T cell receptor (beta chain) was profiled in a study of blood T cells in healthy people across ages. The overall study: For every two T cells, template switching captured about one barcoded beta molecule. Study-level results: CMV infection status of these donors was not known. The long-lived group displayed more naive CD4+ cells, plus higher diversity, than the aged donors did.

To note about this clonotype: Its antigen remains unknown. A much bigger clone sits one base away, suggesting this may be a read error.

Next came a second PCR, run for roughly 7 to 12 cycles, which used a sample-barcoded 5' primer along with a J-beta primer mix. TCRdb independently ran MiXCR on the 5' RACE reads; one entry per CDR3 protein. The sample carries some 1,800,000 distinct CDR3 sequences, 39% recorded once. There were at least 6 micrograms of total RNA extracted from every sample. The sample comprised blood. The source of this sequence is a human donor in good health.

The CDR3 loop is CASSQDVQHGQFF. The CDR3 DNA follows: TGCGCCAGCAGCCAAGATGTCCAGCATGGGCAGTTCTTC. The V call is TRBV4-3, the J call TRBJ2-1; D uncertain. Looked up from germline, CDR1 is LGHNA and CDR2 is YSLEER. Deletions cut 0 bases from V and 12 bases from J, with 12 bases between. This CDR3 is built from 13 residues.